The 15 T cell receptor beta chains in this list originate from one sample, sequenced in a study of control samples from healthy donors and cancer patients. Sequencing used immunoSEQ multiplex PCR; TCRdb keeps in-frame clones, though not all of them. In the table there are 110,000 or so clones, 83% of which are singletons. The source material was blood. These receptors originate from a woman in her forties or fifties in good health.

This clone was seen more than once but under ten times. V is TRBV12-3 or TRBV12-4 and J is TRBJ2-7; D ambiguous. The CDR3 consists of 11 residues. Trimming cost V 4 bases and J 10 bases, with 11 bases left between them. This CDR3 reads CASSSWDIQYF. CDR3 DNA: TGTGCCAGCAGTTCCTGGGATATTCAGTACTTC.

V is TRBV29-1 and J is TRBJ1-1; 8 bases agree with TRBD1. Germline trimming cut 6 bases from V and 0 bases from J; bases unmatched to any gene: 3. CDR1 and CDR2 from the germline V gene are SQVTM and ANQGSEA. The CDR3 is 13 amino acids. The CDR3 is CSVRTGMNTEAFF. The DNA of the CDR3 is TGCAGCGTCAGGACAGGGATGAACACTGAAGCTTTCTTT.

V and J are TRBV4-3 and TRBJ2-2; D is perhaps TRBD1 (6 bases). V was shortened by 0 bases and J by 7 bases, with 15 bases between the two germline ends. The CDR3 runs 16 residues. Germline loops: CDR1 LGHNA, CDR2 YSLEER. The CDR3 DNA reads as TGCGCCAGCAGCCAAGAGCGGCAGGGGTGGGGCGGGGAGCTGTTTTTT. This codes for CASSQERQGWGGELFF.

The chain carries TRBV5-6 and TRBJ2-2, with D unclear. CDR3 size: 16 residues. The V and J ends lost 2 bases and 1 base respectively, with 12 bases between them. Germline V lookup: CDR1 SGHDT, CDR2 YYEEEE. The CDR3 is CASSFSVTRNTGELFF. The CDR3 bases are TGTGCCAGCAGCTTTTCCGTGACAAGGAACACCGGGGAGCTGTTTTTT.

The chain uses TRBV27 and TRBJ2-1; D not resolved. V lost 0 bases and J 6 bases, leaving 18 bases between the germline ends. The CDR3 loop spans 17 amino acids. The germline gives CDR1 MNHEY, CDR2 SMNVEV (reference sequence). CDR3 sequence: CASSLSPAPSIVNEQFF. The CDR3 bases are TGTGCCAGCAGTTTATCCCCGGCCCCCTCGATAGTCAATGAGCAGTTCTTC.

The chain has TRBV5-6 and TRBJ1-1; 8 nucleotides align to TRBD1. The germline V gene has CDR1 SGHDT and CDR2 YYEEEE. Trimming took 0 bases from V and 4 from J; bases not matched to a gene: 11. The CDR3 extends over 17 amino acids. CDR3 nucleotides: TGTGCCAGCAGCTTGGACCCGACAGGGGATGGGAGCACTGAAGCTTTCTTT. Protein: CASSLDPTGDGSTEAFF.

V is TRBV29-1 and J is TRBJ2-3; the match to TRBD2 covers 7 bases. This CDR3 spans 14 amino acids. V lost 8 bases and J lost 0; bases outside the gene matches: 8. CDR1 is SQVTM and CDR2 is ANQGSEA in the germline V gene. In nucleotides, the CDR3 is TGCAGCTTCCGACTAGCTCCTAGCACAGATACGCAGTATTTT. It codes for CSFRLAPSTDTQYF.

This clone was detected once. The chain links TRBV27 to TRBJ1-2, with TRBD1 as a possible D gene (5 bases). The CDR3 runs 13 residues. V lost 3 bases, J lost 7 bases, and 12 bases lay in between. Looked up from germline, CDR1 is MNHEY and CDR2 is SMNVEV (reference sequence). The CDR3 is CASSLTRGGGYTF. CDR3 nucleotides: TGTGCCAGCAGTTTGACGAGGGGAGGTGGCTACACCTTC.

The gene calls are TRBV3-1 (or the pseudogene TRBV3-2) and TRBJ1-1; 8 bases line up with TRBD1. Losses at the gene ends were 2 bases for V and 4 bases for J; bases not matched to a gene: 9. The germline gives CDR1 LGHDT, CDR2 YNNKEL (reference sequence). The length of the CDR3 is 16 residues. The CDR3 DNA reads as TGTGCCAGCAGCCAAAGACCCCAGGGGGCCAGCACTGAAGCTTTCTTT. Translation gives CASSQRPQGASTEAFF.

V gene TRBV11-1 combines with J gene TRBJ2-1, with no clear D. Between the trimmed V and J ends, which lost 2 bases and 2 bases, there was a span of 10 bases. The CDR3 length is 15 residues. Germline values: CDR1 SGHAT, CDR2 FQDESV (reference sequence). The CDR3 DNA is TGTGCCAGCAGCTTATACAGCTCGCCCTACAATGAGCAGTTCTTC. Translation gives CASSLYSSPYNEQFF.

The chain is built from TRBV28 and TRBJ1-1; D is unclear. The germline V gene has CDR1 MDHEN and CDR2 SYDVKM. The CDR3 length is 14 residues. V was cut by 2 bases and J by 7 bases, with 14 bases left in between. DNA of the CDR3: TGTGCCAGCAGTTTAAGAGCGGTTAAACTTGAAGCTTTCTTT. It is translated as CASSLRAVKLEAFF.

V gene TRBV29-1 combines with J gene TRBJ2-7, with D unclear. The CDR3 has 11 amino acids. Germline CDR1 is SQVTM and CDR2 is ANQGSEA. V was trimmed by 1 base and J by 5 bases, leaving 6 bases between them. CDR3 residues: CSVEVHNEQYF. CDR3 sequence (DNA): TGCAGCGTTGAAGTCCACAACGAGCAGTACTTC.

This chain links TRBV24-1 with TRBJ2-2; unclear D gene. This CDR3 is 14 amino acids long. Per the germline V gene, CDR1 is KGHDR and CDR2 is SFDVKD. Trimming removed 6 bases at V and 2 bases at J, with 9 bases between. The CDR3 region has the DNA TGTGCCACCAGTAACATCGGAAACACCGGGGAGCTGTTTTTT. Protein: CATSNIGNTGELFF.

The chain employs TRBV15 and TRBJ1-2, with D unresolved. The CDR3 extends over 14 amino acids. Germline assignment: CDR1 LNHNV and CDR2 YYDKDF (reference sequence). Between the trimmed V and J ends, which lost 0 bases and 6 bases, there was a span of 11 bases. In DNA form, the CDR3 reads TGTGCCACCAGCAGAGATCATGCGCCTAATGGCTACACCTTC. It specifies CATSRDHAPNGYTF.

The J gene is TRBJ2-5, the V gene TRBV28; TRBD1 matches at 7 bases. J was trimmed by 4 bases and V by 10 bases; bases with no gene match: 9. This CDR3 region has 13 residues. Germline CDR1 and CDR2: MDHEN and SYDVKM. The CDR3 spells CAIGWTGGETQYF. The CDR3 DNA follows: TGTGCCATCGGTTGGACAGGCGGAGAGACCCAGTACTTC.